A selection of T cell receptor beta chains follows, all from one sample in a study of cytomegalovirus exposure and HLA in healthy donors. The table came from immunoSEQ multiplex PCR; TCRdb's copy has only in-frame clones and leaves some out. This table has some 91,000 clones, about 78% appearing once. Material: PBMCs. The receptors were sampled from a man in his forties in good health and CMV-seronegative. Each CDR3 is given with its conserved first and last residue. The D gene is left open where the match is weak. A clone size is listed for some rows: how often the clone was seen (once, few, many), or a class if it is expanded.

j_call	d_call	v_call	clone_size	cdr3_nt	cdr3_aa
TRBJ2-7	.	TRBV6-5	.	TGTGCCAGCAGTCGTACGGGATCAGCCTACGAGCAGTACTTC	CASSRTGSAYEQYF
TRBJ1-2	.	TRBV18	.	TGTGCCAGCTCACCACTTACAGGAGGGGATAACTATGGCTACACCTTC	CASSPLTGGDNYGYTF
TRBJ2-2	TRBD2	TRBV5-4	.	TGTGCCAGCAGCCCTCCGGGACTACGGAACACCGGGGAGCTGTTTTTT	CASSPPGLRNTGELFF
TRBJ2-5	.	TRBV5-4	.	TGTGCCAGCAGCTTGGACCCCGACAGGTTCCAAGAGACCCAGTACTTC	CASSLDPDRFQETQYF
TRBJ1-3	.	TRBV2	.	TGTGCCAGCAGGGAGGGCGGTACCCACTCTGGAAACACCATATATTTT	CASREGGTHSGNTIYF
TRBJ2-2	TRBD2	TRBV7-6	.	TGTGCCAGCGGCTTTACTAGCGGGATCAGCACCGGGGAGCTGTTTTTT	CASGFTSGISTGELFF
TRBJ1-2	TRBD1	TRBV28	.	TGTGCCAGCAGTTTAGGGACAGACTATGGCTACACCTTC	CASSLGTDYGYTF
TRBJ1-5	TRBD1	TRBV18	.	TGTGCCAGCTCACGACAGGGTAACAATCAGCCCCAGCATTTT	CASSRQGNNQPQHF
TRBJ2-7	.	TRBV7-9	.	TGTGCCAGCAGCCCTCGGACAGTGTCTAACGAGCAGTACTTC	CASSPRTVSNEQYF
TRBJ2-7	.	TRBV5-6	.	TGTGCCAGCAGCTTAGACGAGGGAGTCTACGAGCAGTACTTC	CASSLDEGVYEQYF
TRBJ2-2	.	TRBV7-9	.	TGTGCCAGCAGAGAGGACAGGGAGGGCACCGGGGAGCTGTTTTTT	CASREDREGTGELFF
TRBJ1-2	TRBD1	TRBV29-1	.	TGCAGCGTTGACGGTCAGGGGGCGGATGGCTACACCTTC	CSVDGQGADGYTF
TRBJ2-7	.	TRBV2	.	TGTGCCAGCAGTGCGGTCTCCCCTAAACGCGACGAGCAGTACTTC	CASSAVSPKRDEQYF
TRBJ1-2	TRBD1	TRBV18	.	TGTGCCAGCTCAAACAGGGGGCCAGACTATGGCTACACCTTC	CASSNRGPDYGYTF
TRBJ1-5	.	TRBV6-5	.	TGTGCCAGCAGTCAATTTGGGGGCGGTCAGCCCCAGCATTTT	CASSQFGGGQPQHF
TRBJ1-5	.	TRBV2	few	TGTGCCAGCAATTCCGAGGGCAATCAGCCCCAGCATTTT	CASNSEGNQPQHF
TRBJ1-2	TRBD1	TRBV9	.	TGTGCCAGCAGCGTCGCCCGGGACAGGGAACGGGGTACTGACTATGGCTACACCTTC	CASSVARDRERGTDYGYTF
TRBJ1-6	.	TRBV6-6	.	TGTGCCAGCAGTTACGGGGGCGAGAATTCACCCCTCCACTTT	CASSYGGENSPLHF
TRBJ1-1	TRBD1	TRBV7-2	.	TGTGCCAGCGAAGCGGGGGACAGGGGGCGATACACTGAAGCTTTCTTT	CASEAGDRGRYTEAFF
TRBJ1-1	.	TRBV7-2	once	TGTGCCAGCAGCTTAAGTAGAAACACTGAAGCTTTCTTT	CASSLSRNTEAFF
TRBJ2-1	.	TRBV2	.	TGTGCCAGCAGTGTTGACAGATCCTACAATGAGCAGTTCTTC	CASSVDRSYNEQFF
TRBJ2-6	TRBD1	TRBV9	.	TGTGCCAGCAGCGTAGAAGGGGGACCGGGACAGGGTTTCTCTGGGGCCAACGTCCTGACTTTC	CASSVEGGPGQGFSGANVLTF
TRBJ2-4	.	TRBV28	.	TGTGCCAGCAGGGGGCAGCCTCTAGCCAAAAACATTCAGTACTTC	CASRGQPLAKNIQYF
TRBJ1-6	.	TRBV2	.	TGTGCCAGCAGTGTCGGCCGCGGGAATAGTCCCCTCCACTTT	CASSVGRGNSPLHF
TRBJ2-5	TRBD1	TRBV6-5	few	TGTGCCAGCAGTGCGACAGGGGTCCAAGAGACCCAGTACTTC	CASSATGVQETQYF
TRBJ2-7	TRBD1	TRBV19	.	TGTGCCAGTAGGATTTGGGACAGAGCCTACGAGCAGTACTTC	CASRIWDRAYEQYF
TRBJ2-1	TRBD2	TRBV29-1	.	TGCAGCACTGGTCTAGCGGGAGCCCCAGGTGAGCAGTTCTTC	CSTGLAGAPGEQFF
TRBJ1-6	.	TRBV7-9	once	TGTGCCAGCAGTCCGAATTCACCCCTCCACTTT	CASSPNSPLHF
TRBJ1-6	.	TRBV28	.	TGTGCCAGCAACTTAGGGTCTCAGGGTTCGGGCCCCCTCCACTTT	CASNLGSQGSGPLHF
TRBJ2-3	TRBD2	TRBV28	.	TGTGCCAGCAGTTTTCCCCGGACTAGCGGGGGGGCAGATACGCAGTATTTT	CASSFPRTSGGADTQYF
TRBJ1-2	TRBD1	TRBV5-4	.	TGTGCCAGCATCCAGGGGGCTACTGATTATGGCTACACCTTC	CASIQGATDYGYTF
TRBJ2-1	TRBD2	TRBV18	.	TGTGCCAGCTCACCACCCGGGAGGGCCAATGTAAATGAGCAGTTCTTC	CASSPPGRANVNEQFF
TRBJ2-7	.	TRBV4-2	few	TGTGCCAGCAGCCAAGGGATTCGAACTAACTACGAGCAGTACTTC	CASSQGIRTNYEQYF
TRBJ1-1	TRBD1	TRBV9	.	TGTGCCAGCAGCGTAGTTTCACAGGGGCAGTGTTTGAACACTGAAGCTTTCTTT	CASSVVSQGQCLNTEAFF
TRBJ2-7	.	TRBV6-5	.	TGTGCCAGCAGTTCAGGGGACCTAAAGCACGAGCAGTACTTC	CASSSGDLKHEQYF
TRBJ2-5	.	TRBV6-5	.	TGTGCCAGCAGAGCAAGGGGCCTGGAGACCCAGTACTTC	CASRARGLETQYF
TRBJ1-1	.	TRBV4-1	once	TGCGCCAGCAGCCAAGCCACGCGTGGGGCGTTTGAAGCTTTCTTT	CASSQATRGAFEAFF
TRBJ1-6	TRBD1	TRBV5-1	once	TGCGCCAGCAGCCCGGGACAGGATTATTCACCCCTCCACTTT	CASSPGQDYSPLHF
TRBJ2-3	.	TRBV7-3	.	TGTGCCAGCAGCTTAACCGCACTTAGCACAGATACGCAGTATTTT	CASSLTALSTDTQYF
TRBJ2-3	TRBD2	TRBV30	.	TGTGCCTGGACGAGTAGCGGGGGGGCAACAGATACGCAGTATTTT	CAWTSSGGATDTQYF
TRBJ2-5	TRBD2	TRBV6-5	once	TGTGCCAGCAATCCTAGCGGGAGGGCATCTGAGACCCAGTACTTC	CASNPSGRASETQYF
TRBJ2-7	TRBD2	TRBV7-8	.	TGTGCCAGCAGCTCGGGACTAGCGGGGGCCTACGAGCAGTACTTC	CASSSGLAGAYEQYF
TRBJ2-5	.	TRBV5-6	.	TGTGCCAGCAGCACCCCCTCGGGACTCGCTGGATCAGAGACCCAGTACTTC	CASSTPSGLAGSETQYF
TRBJ2-1	TRBD2	TRBV7-2	.	TGTGCCAGCAGTGGCGGGGGCTCCTACAATGAGCAGTTCTTC	CASSGGGSYNEQFF
TRBJ2-7	TRBD1	TRBV2	few	TGTGCCAGCAGTGTTACAGGGGGGAACGAGCAGTACTTC	CASSVTGGNEQYF
TRBJ2-5	.	TRBV7-9	once	TGTGCCAGCAGCCAGGATAGTCAGCAGTACTTC	CASSQDSQQYF
TRBJ2-2	.	TRBV11-2	.	TGTGCCAGCAGCTTAGGGGGATCGGGGACCGGGGAGCTGTTTTTT	CASSLGGSGTGELFF
TRBJ2-3	.	TRBV6-1	once	TGTGCCAGCAGTGATGGCAGGGGTACAGATACGCAGTATTTT	CASSDGRGTDTQYF
TRBJ1-1	TRBD1	TRBV6-5	.	TGTGCCAGCAGACGGGACAGGTGGACGGCTGAAGCTTTCTTT	CASRRDRWTAEAFF
TRBJ2-5	.	TRBV14	.	TGTGCCAGCAGCCAAGAAAGGGGGAATCAAGAGACCCAGTACTTC	CASSQERGNQETQYF
TRBJ2-2	.	TRBV10-1	.	TGCGCCAGCAGTGCGGGACTGGGGAACACCGGGGAGCTGTTTTTT	CASSAGLGNTGELFF
TRBJ2-5	TRBD2	TRBV6-1	few	TGTGCCAGCAGTGGACTAGCGGGGGGCCAAGAGACCCAGTACTTC	CASSGLAGGQETQYF
TRBJ1-5	.	TRBV30	.	TGTGCCTGGAGCCACCCCGGGGGGAATCAGCCCCAGCATTTT	CAWSHPGGNQPQHF
TRBJ1-1	.	TRBV14	once	TGTGCCAGCAGCCAAGCCCGGGGAGGGGCTGAAGCTTTCTTT	CASSQARGGAEAFF
TRBJ2-3	TRBD1	TRBV5-6	.	TGTGCCAGCAGCTTGGCCGGGACAGCAGATACGCAGTATTTT	CASSLAGTADTQYF
TRBJ2-7	.	TRBV27	.	TGTGCCAGCAGTTTAAAGGGTACAGGCGAGCAGTACTTC	CASSLKGTGEQYF
TRBJ2-7	TRBD2	TRBV28	.	TGTGCCAGCAGTTTTCGGACTAGCGGGATTCACGAGCAGTACTTC	CASSFRTSGIHEQYF
TRBJ2-7	.	TRBV5-1	once	TGCGCCAGCAGCTCGCAGGTAGCCTACGAGCAGTACTTC	CASSSQVAYEQYF
TRBJ2-5	TRBD1	TRBV5-4	.	TGTGCCAGCAGCGGGGGACAGGGCCAGCCCCAAGAGACCCAGTACTTC	CASSGGQGQPQETQYF
TRBJ2-7	.	TRBV6-5	.	TGTGCCAGCAGTTACTCTAGGGGAAACTACGAGCAGTACTTC	CASSYSRGNYEQYF